The 9 T cell receptor beta chains below come from one sample, sequenced in a study of early T cells in non-severe SARS-CoV-2 infection. In TCRdb, the 5' RACE reads were re-called with MiXCR into one record per CDR3 protein. Of some 64,000 distinct CDR3 sequences listed, 18% are singletons. Sequenced here: whole blood, sampled at baseline. These receptors were collected from an adult who was a healthcare worker with PCR-confirmed SARS-CoV-2 infection or an uninfected control (not recorded which).

The chain couples TRBV10-2 to TRBJ2-5; D unclear. The V end was cut by 6 bases, the J end by 0 bases, with 5 bases between. The germline V gene has CDR1 WSHSY and CDR2 SAAADI. The CDR3 covers 12 residues. The CDR3 spells CASSQNQETQYF. CDR3 bases: TGCGCCAGCAGCCAGAACCAAGAGACCCAGTACTTC.

This clonotype was observed a few times. The rearrangement links TRBV2 to TRBJ2-4, with D maybe TRBD1 (5 bases). CDR3 size: 15 residues. V shed 3 bases and J shed 0 bases, with 9 bases lying between them. CDR1 and CDR2 from the germline V gene are SNHLY and FYNNEI. For the CDR3, the DNA is TGTGCCAGCAGTGAGGACACCCAAGCCAAAAACATTCAGTACTTC. Its translation is CASSEDTQAKNIQYF.

This clonotype was counted a single time. One junction end disagrees with the germline gene, perhaps due to a read error. This sequence joins TRBV28 and TRBJ1-2; D unclear. In germline, CDR1 is MDHEN, CDR2 SYDVKM. This CDR3 has 15 amino acids. Here the CDR3 reads CASSSDGTANYGHTF. CDR3 DNA: TGTGCCAGCAGTTCGGACGGAACAGCTAACTATGGCCACACCTTC.

This clonotype was recorded many times. This chain joins TRBV9 and TRBJ2-1; 7 positions agree with TRBD1. V shed 2 bases, J shed 2 bases, and the junction held 4 bases outside the gene matches. CDR3 length equals 15 residues. Germline V gene lookup returns CDR1 SGDLS and CDR2 YYNGEE. This chain's CDR3 is CASSVSGTAYNEQFF. CDR3 bases: TGTGCCAGCAGCGTTTCCGGGACAGCCTACAATGAGCAGTTCTTC.

This clonotype has a count of ten or more. The CDR3 coding sequence is TGTGCCAGCAGCGCGAGGGACAGCCAAACCTCCTACGAGCAGTACTTC. It encodes CASSARDSQTSYEQYF. This chain connects TRBV21-1 to TRBJ2-7; the D call in the table, TRBD1, was not verified against the DNA. TRBV21-1 is tagged as a pseudogene. The CDR3 totals 16 residues.

This chain uses TRBV4-1 with TRBJ2-5; maybe TRBD2 (6 bases). The germline CDR1 and CDR2 sequences are MGHRA and YSYEKL. CDR3 size: 16 residues. V was pared by 0 bases and J by 2 bases, with 13 bases between. The DNA for the CDR3 is TGCGCCAGCAGCCAAGAGCCGGGGAGGCCTCAAGAGACCCAGTACTTC. Translating gives CASSQEPGRPQETQYF.

This clonotype has only a few counts. The rearrangement links TRBV6-5 to TRBJ1-6, with D perhaps TRBD1 (5 bases). The V end lost 5 bases, the J end lost 9 bases, and 20 bases lay between the germline ends. Germline V CDR1 and CDR2: MNHEY, SVGAGI. This CDR3 region has 16 residues. The CDR3 DNA reads TGTGCCAGCAGTCGTACGGCGACAGCCTTATTTTCACCCCTCCACTTT. Its translation: CASSRTATALFSPLHF.

The J gene is TRBJ2-5, the V gene TRBV7-9; 9 bases agree with TRBD1. Germline V gene data show CDR1 as SEHNR and CDR2 as FQNEAQ (reference sequence). The CDR3 extends over 15 amino acids. V trimming: 5 bases; J trimming: 5 bases; junction bases outside the gene matches: 9. In DNA form, the CDR3 reads TGTGCCAGCAGCAAGGCCACAGGGGGCGATGAGACCCAGTACTTC. Amino acids: CASSKATGGDETQYF. Combining the CDR3 with reference TRBV7-9 and TRBJ2-5 gives the whole variable domain DTGVSQNPRHKITKRGQNVTFRCDPISEHNRLYWYRQTLGQGPEFLTYFQNEAQLEKSRLLSDRFSAERPKGSFSTLEIQRTEQGDSAMYLCASSKATGGDETQYFGPGTRLLVL.

This chain connects TRBV6-2 or TRBV6-3 to TRBJ2-3; 8 nucleotides match TRBD1. Losses at the gene ends were 6 bases for V and 6 bases for J; bases not matched to a gene: 2. The CDR3 runs to 12 residues. Germline lookup yields CDR1 MNHEY and CDR2 SVGEGT. In DNA form, the CDR3 reads TGTGCCAGCAGCAACAGGGGGGATACGCAGTATTTT. Translation gives CASSNRGDTQYF.